This TCR beta chain was found in a study of vaccination and CD4 T cells after COVID-19. Concerning this clonotype: No antigen is known for it.

V dropped 0 bases and J dropped 7 bases, with 9 bases sitting between them. The CDR3 consists of 13 residues. CDR1 is LGHNA, CDR2 YSLEER, per germline. Stated treatment: approximately 10-day PBMC culture with coronavirus spike peptide pools or control peptides (ViraFEST assay). Sequencing of cultured CD4+ T cell DNA used the Oncomine TCR Beta short-read assay. Genomic DNA was isolated from cultured CD4+ T cells. TCRdb fed the PCR reads into MiXCR, producing one record per CDR3 protein. The table has approximately 16,000 distinct CDR3 sequences, around 60% seen once. The chain couples TRBV4-3 to TRBJ1-2; D is undetermined. The origin of this receptor is a human donor who had recovered from COVID-19. Sample: CD4+ T cells from blood, cultured in vitro. The CDR3 DNA is TGCGCCAGCAGCCAAGATGCCAGATCTGGCTACACCTTC. Residues: CASSQDARSGYTF.